These T cell receptor beta chains were read from a single sample in a study of blood T cell repertoires in COVID-19. The table came from immunoSEQ multiplex PCR; TCRdb's copy has only in-frame clones and leaves some out. The table has roughly 53,000 clones, 80% to 90% seen once. The sample consisted of peripheral blood. The receptor source for this set is a man aged 45-65 years with acute or convalescent COVID-19. Each CDR3 is given with its conserved first and last residue. D genes are given only for firm matches. Clone size is stated in some rows and not others, as once, few, many or a class when expanded.

d_gene	abundance	v_gene	j_gene	CDR3aa	CDR3nt
.	.	TRBV7-9	TRBJ1-3	CASSSPGSSGNTIYF	TGTGCCAGCAGCTCTCCGGGTTCCTCTGGAAACACCATATATTTT
TRBD2	.	TRBV18	TRBJ2-2	CASSPGLALNTGELFF	TGTGCCAGCTCACCGGGACTAGCGCTGAACACCGGGGAGCTGTTTTTT
.	.	TRBV13	TRBJ1-4	CASNSRGTTNEKLFF	TGTGCCAGCAACTCCAGAGGCACAACTAATGAAAAACTGTTTTTT
TRBD2	.	TRBV4-1	TRBJ2-3	CASSRLAGGLDTQYF	TGCGCCAGCAGCAGACTAGCGGGGGGGTTAGATACGCAGTATTTT
TRBD1	.	TRBV5-1	TRBJ2-7	CASSPSTGGLDEQYF	TGCGCCAGCAGCCCGTCGACAGGGGGCCTGGACGAGCAGTACTTC
TRBD2	once	TRBV3-1/TRBV3-2	TRBJ2-7	CASSQWGGVSYEQYF	TGTGCCAGCAGCCAATGGGGGGGGGTCTCCTACGAGCAGTACTTC
TRBD2	.	TRBV29-1	TRBJ2-5	CSVEGVSGRSGETQYF	TGCAGCGTTGAGGGGGTTAGCGGGAGGTCCGGAGAGACCCAGTACTTC
.	.	TRBV19	TRBJ1-5	CASTQGWDNSYQPQHF	TGTGCCAGTACCCAGGGGTGGGATAACAGCTATCAGCCCCAGCATTTT
TRBD1	.	TRBV27	TRBJ1-5	CASSKSSGTGLTSNQPQHF	TGTGCCAGCAGTAAATCCTCTGGGACAGGGCTAACTAGCAATCAGCCCCAGCATTTT
TRBD2	.	TRBV28	TRBJ2-5	CASSLLAGGPGTQYF	TGTGCCAGCAGTTTACTAGCGGGAGGGCCTGGGACCCAGTACTTC
TRBD1	.	TRBV27	TRBJ1-3	CASRPMTGVGNTIYF	TGTGCCAGCAGACCCATGACAGGGGTCGGAAACACCATATATTTT
.	few	TRBV6-5	TRBJ1-4	CASTLGGSNEKLFF	TGTGCCAGCACTTTGGGAGGGAGTAATGAAAAACTGTTTTTT
.	.	TRBV24-1	TRBJ2-2	CATSDQANTGELFF	TGTGCCACCAGTGATCAGGCGAACACCGGGGAGCTGTTTTTT
.	once	TRBV3-1/TRBV3-2	TRBJ2-1	CASSQVQTLFNEQFF	TGTGCCAGCAGCCAAGTTCAAACATTGTTCAATGAGCAGTTCTTC
.	.	TRBV24-1	TRBJ1-5	CATSEWGEVQPQHF	TGTGCCACCAGTGAGTGGGGGGAGGTTCAGCCCCAGCATTTT
.	.	TRBV28	TRBJ1-2	CASSFGGRGYTF	TGTGCCAGCAGTTTCGGGGGACGGGGCTACACCTTC
.	once	TRBV11-2	TRBJ1-1	CASSLRREGGTEAFF	TGTGCCAGCAGCCTCCGCAGGGAGGGAGGCACTGAAGCTTTCTTT
.	few	TRBV5-6	TRBJ1-4	CASSLGHGEKLFF	TGTGCCAGCAGCTTGGGACATGGGGAAAAACTGTTTTTT
TRBD2	.	TRBV6-1	TRBJ2-3	CASSALAESSTDTQYF	TGTGCCAGCAGTGCCCTAGCGGAGTCTAGCACAGATACGCAGTATTTT
TRBD1	.	TRBV6-5	TRBJ1-3	CAGTGTGHGNTIYF	TGTGCCGGGACCGGGACAGGGCATGGAAACACCATATATTTT
TRBD1	.	TRBV10-3	TRBJ2-2	CAISEQQGARAGELFF	TGTGCCATCAGTGAGCAACAGGGGGCGAGAGCCGGGGAGCTGTTTTTT
.	.	TRBV10-3	TRBJ1-5	CAIRGDTYPNQPQHF	TGTGCCATCAGGGGGGACACTTATCCCAATCAGCCCCAGCATTTT
.	.	TRBV14	TRBJ1-1	CASSQVSFGKQAFF	TGTGCCAGCAGCCAAGTATCGTTCGGTAAGCAAGCTTTCTTT
TRBD1	.	TRBV24-1	TRBJ2-5	CATSEHDGTGLETQYF	TGTGCCACCAGTGAGCATGACGGGACAGGGCTAGAGACCCAGTACTTC
TRBD1	once	TRBV19	TRBJ2-3	CASSRTGTDTQYF	TGTGCCAGTAGTAGGACAGGGACAGATACGCAGTATTTT
.	.	TRBV25-1	TRBJ1-6	CASSEQQNSPLHF	TGTGCCAGCAGTGAACAACAGAATTCACCCCTCCACTTT
.	.	TRBV18	TRBJ1-2	CASSPGEGDYGYTF	TGTGCCAGCTCACCAGGGGAGGGTGACTATGGCTACACCTTC
.	.	TRBV5-1	TRBJ2-7	CASSPLPYEQYF	TGCGCCAGCAGCCCCCTCCCCTACGAGCAGTACTTC
TRBD1	.	TRBV2	TRBJ1-5	CASKYRQTGANQPQHF	TGTGCCAGCAAATACCGTCAGACAGGGGCTAATCAGCCCCAGCATTTT
.	.	TRBV7-9	TRBJ2-7	CASRAALEEEQYF	TGTGCCAGCAGGGCGGCCCTGGAAGAAGAGCAGTACTTC
.	.	TRBV5-1	TRBJ1-3	CASSLAGGGTGNTIYF	TGCGCCAGCAGCTTGGCCGGGGGAGGTACTGGAAACACCATATATTTT
TRBD1	.	TRBV5-1	TRBJ2-5	CASSLRTGVETQYF	TGCGCCAGCAGCTTGAGGACAGGGGTAGAGACCCAGTACTTC
TRBD2	.	TRBV13	TRBJ2-4	CASSPLAGVEAKNIQYF	TGTGCCAGCAGCCCACTAGCGGGTGTGGAGGCCAAAAACATTCAGTACTTC
.	.	TRBV6-1	TRBJ1-1	CASSEDRQTEAFF	TGTGCCAGCAGTGAGGATAGACAGACAGAAGCTTTCTTT
TRBD2	.	TRBV19	TRBJ2-3	CASSIDHTSGDAQYF	TGTGCCAGTAGTATAGATCACACTAGCGGGGATGCGCAGTATTTT
.	.	TRBV28	TRBJ2-2	CASRLLRATGELFF	TGTGCCAGCAGATTACTCAGGGCCACCGGGGAGCTGTTTTTT
TRBD1	.	TRBV4-2	TRBJ1-4	CASSPGGALRTNEKLFF	TGTGCCAGCAGTCCAGGGGGCGCATTGAGGACTAATGAAAAACTGTTTTTT
.	.	TRBV10-3	TRBJ2-7	CAISDSRTYEQYF	TGTGCCATCAGTGATTCCAGGACCTACGAGCAGTACTTC
TRBD2	.	TRBV2	TRBJ2-7	CASSEGTSGSLYEQYF	TGTGCCAGCAGTGAGGGGACTAGCGGGAGTCTGTACGAGCAGTACTTC